This T cell receptor beta chain was sequenced in a study of regulatory T cells in long-lasting Graves disease. Overall study context: The criterion for persistent Graves' disease was over 5 years of antithyroid drugs with positive TSH receptor antibodies.

The CDR3 sequence is 13 residues long. With V trimmed by 2 bases and J by 7 bases, 7 bases remained unmatched. The germline V gene has CDR1 DFQATT and CDR2 SNEGSKA (reference sequence). Investigators prepared the TCR beta libraries by applying iRepertoire HTBI primers and Arm-PCR of CDR3 regions. As handled by the study authors: Detected in the samples were over 60 TRBV and 14 TRBJ segments. A single record per CDR3 protein comes from TCRdb applying MiXCR to the multiplex PCR reads. These V and J calls rely on TCRdb rather than the paper's analysis. Of roughly 430,000 distinct CDR3 sequences in the sample, roughly a fifth were seen once. Indicated time point: persistent/refractory GD, antithyroid drugs over 5 years with positive TRAb. Preparation of the TCR library used RNA extracted from PBMCs.

The TCR was taken from a female donor with Graves disease. The sample here was peripheral blood mononuclear cells (PBMCs), taken when the disease was refractory, from a patient treated with antithyroid drugs. The rearrangement uses TRBV20-1 and TRBJ2-7, with 8 bases identical to TRBD1. CDR3 coding DNA: TGCAGTGCTAGATCTGGCAGGGGGCAAGAGCAGTACTTC. Its translation: CSARSGRGQEQYF.